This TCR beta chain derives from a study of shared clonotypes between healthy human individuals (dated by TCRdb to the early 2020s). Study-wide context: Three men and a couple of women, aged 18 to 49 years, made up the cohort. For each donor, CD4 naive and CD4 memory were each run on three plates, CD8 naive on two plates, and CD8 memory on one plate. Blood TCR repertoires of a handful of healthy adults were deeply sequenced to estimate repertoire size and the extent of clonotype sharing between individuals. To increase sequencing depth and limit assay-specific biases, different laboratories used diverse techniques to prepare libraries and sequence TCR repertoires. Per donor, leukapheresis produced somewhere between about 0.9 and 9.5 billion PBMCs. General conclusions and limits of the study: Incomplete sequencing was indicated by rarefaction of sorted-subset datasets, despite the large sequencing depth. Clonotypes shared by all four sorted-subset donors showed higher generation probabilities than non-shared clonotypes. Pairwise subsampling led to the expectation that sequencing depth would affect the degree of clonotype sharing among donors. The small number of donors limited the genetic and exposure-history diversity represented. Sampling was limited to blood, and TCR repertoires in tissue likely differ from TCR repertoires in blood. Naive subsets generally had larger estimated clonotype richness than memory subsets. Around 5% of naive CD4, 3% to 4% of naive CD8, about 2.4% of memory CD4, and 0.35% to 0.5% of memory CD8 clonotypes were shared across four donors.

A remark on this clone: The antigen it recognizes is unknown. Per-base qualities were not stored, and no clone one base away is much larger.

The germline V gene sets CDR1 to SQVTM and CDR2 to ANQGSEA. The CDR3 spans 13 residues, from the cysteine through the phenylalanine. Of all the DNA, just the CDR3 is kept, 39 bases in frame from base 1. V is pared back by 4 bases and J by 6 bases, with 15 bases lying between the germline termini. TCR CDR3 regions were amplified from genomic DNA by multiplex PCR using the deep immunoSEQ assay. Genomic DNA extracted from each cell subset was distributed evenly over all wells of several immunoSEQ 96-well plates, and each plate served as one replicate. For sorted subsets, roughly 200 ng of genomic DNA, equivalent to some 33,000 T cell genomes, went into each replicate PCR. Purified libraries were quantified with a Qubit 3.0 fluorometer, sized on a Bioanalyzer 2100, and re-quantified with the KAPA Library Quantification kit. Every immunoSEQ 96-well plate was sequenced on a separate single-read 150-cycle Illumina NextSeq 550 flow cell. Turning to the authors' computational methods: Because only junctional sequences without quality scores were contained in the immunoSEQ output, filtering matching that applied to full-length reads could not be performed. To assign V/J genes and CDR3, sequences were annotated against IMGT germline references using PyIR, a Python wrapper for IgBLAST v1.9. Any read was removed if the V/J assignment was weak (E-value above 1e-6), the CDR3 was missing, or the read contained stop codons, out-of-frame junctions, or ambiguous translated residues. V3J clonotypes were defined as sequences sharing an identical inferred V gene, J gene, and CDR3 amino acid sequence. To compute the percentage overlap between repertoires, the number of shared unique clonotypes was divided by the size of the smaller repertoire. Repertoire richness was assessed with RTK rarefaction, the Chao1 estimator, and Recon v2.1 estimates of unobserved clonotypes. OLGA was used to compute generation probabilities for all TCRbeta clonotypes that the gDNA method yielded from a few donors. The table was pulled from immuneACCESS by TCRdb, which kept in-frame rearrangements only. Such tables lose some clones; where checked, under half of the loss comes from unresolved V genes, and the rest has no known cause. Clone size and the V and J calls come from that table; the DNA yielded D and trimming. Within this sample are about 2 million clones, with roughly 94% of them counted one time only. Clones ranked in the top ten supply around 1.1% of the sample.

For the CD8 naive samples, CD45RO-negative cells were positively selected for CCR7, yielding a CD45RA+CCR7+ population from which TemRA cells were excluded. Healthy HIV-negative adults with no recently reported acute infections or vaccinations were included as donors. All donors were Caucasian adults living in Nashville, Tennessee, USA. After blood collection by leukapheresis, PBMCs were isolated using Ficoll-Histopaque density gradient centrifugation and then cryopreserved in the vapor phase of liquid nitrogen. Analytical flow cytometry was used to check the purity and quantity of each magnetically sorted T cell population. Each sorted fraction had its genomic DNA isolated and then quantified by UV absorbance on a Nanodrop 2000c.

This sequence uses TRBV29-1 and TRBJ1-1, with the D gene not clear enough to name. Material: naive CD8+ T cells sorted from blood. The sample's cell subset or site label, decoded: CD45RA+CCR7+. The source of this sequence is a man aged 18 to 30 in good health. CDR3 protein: CSVVMPGPPEAFF. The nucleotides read TGCAGCGTTGTTATGCCGGGTCCCCCTGAAGCTTTCTTT.